This T cell receptor beta chain comes out of a study of T cells in Graves' hyperthyroidism and ophthalmopathy (dated by TCRdb to between 2018 and 2020). As for the study more broadly: Peripheral blood samples were taken at initial diagnosis, before any treatment was given. In roughly six Graves' hyperthyroidism patients, the study also compared T-cell repertoires from thyroid tissue with T-cell repertoires from blood. For training and testing, the 100 or so patients in the discovery cohort were randomly divided in a 7:3 ratio. A discovery cohort of about a hundred patients, about 43 with Graves' ophthalmopathy and roughly 59 with stable Graves' hyperthyroidism, was used to find distinguishing TCR V-J signatures. Following sampling, methimazole starting at 30 mg daily was given to hyperthyroidism patients, and high-dose intravenous methylprednisolone was given to ophthalmopathy patients. Prospective prediction of ophthalmopathy was tested in an independent validation cohort of 18 to 20 hyperthyroidism patients and 17 patients who later progressed to ophthalmopathy. TCR Vbeta CDR3 sequencing of 135 peripheral blood samples (under 45 ophthalmopathy, about 74 hyperthyroidism and around 17 progressor patients) is reported in the paper. Results and caveats for the whole study, not just this receptor: In validation, progression to ophthalmopathy was predicted by the model with 70% to 71% sensitivity and 72% to 85% specificity, a median of about 6 months before onset. In cross-validation, a model built on a 13 V-J signature told ophthalmopathy apart from stable hyperthyroidism with less than 90% sensitivity and approximately 81% specificity, and in testing the same model reached 80%/75%. Blood samples also contained most of the expanded thyroid clonotypes (frequency above 0.001), which suggests that blood repertoires may reflect thyroid immune responses. Sample size was not statistically predetermined, and blinding of investigators to group allocation was not performed.

The TCR beta CDR3 regions were amplified from RNA transcripts. For the first round of RT-PCR on the TCR CDR3, the HTBI primer set was used together with the Qiagen OneStep RT-PCR kit. The libraries were constructed in a second round of multiplex PCR and then size-selected and purified. The libraries were sequenced on an Illumina HiSeq2000 using paired-end 100 bp reads. The study's own analysis went as follows. Raw data were processed with SOAPnuke, discarding reads with adapters, uncalled bases, mean Phred below 15, or no exact constant-primer or identifier match. High-quality paired reads were merged with COPE v1.2.5, and unique nucleotide sequences were defined as clonotypes. MiTCR v1.1 was used to align clonotypes to the IMGT TRBV, TRBD and TRBJ reference segments. The analysis was restricted to V-J combinations with a frequency above 0.0001, which together covered about 99% of the repertoires. A TCS score was defined as the ratio of F50 (clonal expansion) to E x V (chaos), with BLOSUM62-based TCRdist applied between CDR3 peptides within each V-J. Welch's t-statistics and random forest reduced around 520 V-J features to 10 to 15, which were used in a naive Bayes classifier (R e1071). TCRdb passed the public sequencing reads through fastp at Q25 and MiXCR, retaining productive beta sequences. Here each entry gathers all rows of one CDR3 protein and keeps the most common genes and DNA. The V and J calls come from TCRdb's annotation, not from the publication. A total of about 640,000 distinct CDR3 sequences appear in this sample, 20% of them only once. The ten largest make up approximately 30% of the sample.

This clonotype appeared a few times. The antigen it binds to is not known. Qualities for individual bases were not recorded, and no much larger clone is one base off. CDR1 and CDR2, looked up from the germline V gene, are SQVTM and ANQGSEA. Trimming costs V 6 bases and J 4 bases, and their ends lie 20 bases apart. There are 15 amino acids in the CDR3, from cysteine to phenylalanine inclusive. Solely the CDR3 DNA is kept, with 45 bases framed from the first base. In the ophthalmopathy patients, disease was moderately to severely active, with a Clinical Activity Score of 3 or more, a NOSPECS grade of 4 or more, and a duration of less than 3 months. Any patient with an uncontrolled infection, another autoimmune disease, pregnancy or lactation was excluded. Diagnoses were established on the basis of clinical symptoms, serum thyroxine and TRAb, thyroid ultrasound, and orbital computed tomography. PBMCs were isolated from 8 to 10 ml of fresh peripheral blood by Ficoll-Paque density gradient centrifugation. Total RNA was extracted with Trizol reagent, and quality was checked on an Agilent 2100 Bioanalyzer.

The TCR sequence derives from a man aged 25-45 years with Graves' ophthalmopathy. The material sequenced was blood. The chain is encoded by TRBV29-1 joined to TRBJ2-3; the best D guess is TRBD2, with 6 bases matching. The sequenced DNA is TGCAGCGTGGAGGGGACGGCAAGGGGCCCAGATACGCAGTATTTT. Its coded protein is CSVEGTARGPDTQYF.